Each of the 27 T cell receptor beta chains below was sequenced from the same sample in a study of T cell responses to AZD1222 COVID-19 vaccine. The data were produced by immunoSEQ multiplex PCR, yet TCRdb's version contains in-frame clones alone and is incomplete. The sample consists of about 54,000 clones, about 85% of them appearing once. The sample consisted of peripheral blood, taken on day 0 of AZD1222 vaccination. Receptor source: an adult in good health.

The rearrangement links TRBV4-2 to TRBJ1-2; D uncertain. The ends were cut back, 0 bases at V and 8 bases at J, with 7 bases in the middle. Per the germline V gene, CDR1 is LGHNA and CDR2 is YNFKEQ. CDR3 length equals 12 residues. The CDR3 reads CASSQDRGGYTF. CDR3 DNA sequence: TGTGCCAGCAGCCAAGATCGCGGCGGCTACACCTTC.

This rearrangement joins TRBV9 to TRBJ1-2; 7 nucleotides line up with TRBD1. Unmatched junction bases numbered 8, after V lost 0 bases and J lost 3 bases. This CDR3 spans 16 amino acids. Looked up from germline, CDR1 is SGDLS and CDR2 is YYNGEE. The CDR3 DNA reads as TGTGCCAGCAGCGTAGAGGACGGAGACAGGGACTATGGCTACACCTTC. This sequence encodes CASSVEDGDRDYGYTF.

This chain connects TRBV11-2 to TRBJ2-3; 12 nucleotides agree with TRBD2. The V segment lost 6 bases and the J segment 4 bases; nucleotides outside the gene matches: 8. Germline CDR1 SGHAT, CDR2 FQNNGV. This CDR3 comprises 16 residues. The CDR3 region is CASRRTSGGLPDTQYF. CDR3 bases: TGTGCCAGCAGACGTACTAGCGGGGGGTTGCCAGATACGCAGTATTTT.

The chain is built from TRBV15 and TRBJ2-3; the match to TRBD2 covers 14 bases. The trim removed 3 bases at V and 6 bases at J, leaving 8 bases unmatched. The CDR3 extends over 17 amino acids. CDR1 and CDR2 from the germline V gene are LNHNV and YYDKDF (reference sequence). The CDR3 region has the DNA TGTGCCACCAGCAGGAGCATGACTAGCGGGGGGGGTGATACGCAGTATTTT. Protein sequence: CATSRSMTSGGGDTQYF.

The chain is built from TRBV2 and TRBJ1-1, with a tentative D call TRBD1 (5 bases). With 4 bases removed from V and 6 bases from J, the gap between germline ends came to 12 bases. Germline CDR1 and CDR2: SNHLY and FYNNEI. The CDR3 is 13 amino acids. The CDR3 reads CASSVPGVPEAFF. The CDR3 nucleotides are TGTGCCAGCAGTGTTCCGGGGGTTCCTGAAGCTTTCTTT.

The chain joins TRBV3-1 (or the pseudogene TRBV3-2) to TRBJ2-1, with 14 bases that match TRBD2. Germline V CDR1 and CDR2: LGHDT, YNNKEL (reference sequence). The CDR3 extends over 18 amino acids. V lost 4 bases and J lost 4; bases outside the gene matches: 9. The CDR3 sequence is CASSPGTSGGGVYNEQFF. Written as DNA, the CDR3 is TGTGCCAGCAGCCCCGGGACTAGCGGGGGAGGGGTTTACAATGAGCAGTTCTTC.

The chain employs TRBV19 and TRBJ2-7; tentatively, D is TRBD1 (7 bases). Per germline, CDR1 LNHDA and CDR2 SQIVND (reference sequence). Trimming shortened V by 5 bases and J by 2 bases, and 13 bases separated the two germline ends. The CDR3 is 14 amino acids. The CDR3 reads CASSAQGGPYEQYF. The CDR3 DNA follows: TGTGCCAGTAGTGCCCAGGGGGGTCCCTACGAGCAGTACTTC.

The rearrangement uses TRBV6-1 and TRBJ1-6, with a tentative D call TRBD1 (5 bases). V was shortened by 0 bases and J by 9 bases, with 12 bases between the two germline ends. The CDR3 length is 15 residues. The germline V gene has CDR1 MNHNS and CDR2 SASEGT. The CDR3 region has the DNA TGTGCCAGCAGTGAAGCGACGCGGGGCCGTTCACCCCTCCACTTT. Residues: CASSEATRGRSPLHF.

The chain carries TRBV2 and TRBJ1-4; a possible D gene is TRBD1 (6 bases). Germline V CDR1 and CDR2: SNHLY, FYNNEI. The V end was cut by 8 bases, the J end by 5 bases, with 9 bases between. The CDR3 has 12 residues. The CDR3 DNA is TGTGCCAGCCCTGACAGGAATGAAAAACTGTTTTTT. Translated, it gives CASPDRNEKLFF. Full variable domain (outside the CDR3, taken from reference TRBV2 and TRBJ1-4): EPEVTQTPSHQVTQMGQEVILRCVPISNHLYFYWYRQILGQKVEFLVSFYNNEISEKSEIFDDQFSVERPDGSNFTLKIRSTKLEDSAMYFCASPDRNEKLFFGSGTQLSVL.

This sequence joins TRBV5-1 and TRBJ1-4; tentatively, D is TRBD1 (5 bases). Trimming removed 0 bases from V and 7 bases from J, with 16 bases in between. The CDR3 runs to 16 residues. CDR1 is SGHRS, CDR2 YFSETQ, per germline. CDR3 residues: CASSLAPGEGSEKLFF. CDR3 coding DNA: TGCGCCAGCAGCTTGGCCCCGGGGGAGGGGAGTGAAAAACTGTTTTTT. The variable domain in full, completed from reference TRBV5-1 and TRBJ1-4, reads KAGVTQTPRYLIKTRGQQVTLSCSPISGHRSVSWYQQTPGQGLQFLFEYFSETQRNKGNFPGRFSGRQFSNSRSEMNVSTLELGDSALYLCASSLAPGEGSEKLFFGSGTQLSVL.

This clone has only one observation. The V call is TRBV14, the J call TRBJ2-7; TRBD2 matches 7 bases. Per the germline V gene, CDR1 is SGHDN and CDR2 is FVKESK. The ends lost 1 base at V and 2 bases at J; junction bases unmatched: 5. The CDR3 consists of 15 residues. The CDR3 nucleotides read TGTGCCAGCAGCCAAGCGGGGGGATGGGCCTACGAGCAGTACTTC. Encoded protein: CASSQAGGWAYEQYF.

The gene calls are TRBV5-5 and TRBJ1-1; D may be TRBD1 (6 bases). V was shortened by 0 bases and J by 1 base, with 10 bases between the two germline ends. Germline V gene lookup returns CDR1 SGHKS and CDR2 YYEKEE (reference sequence). The CDR3 covers 15 residues. The CDR3 DNA sequence: TGTGCCAGCAGCTTGGTCCAGGGGCCGAACACTGAAGCTTTCTTT. This gives the protein CASSLVQGPNTEAFF. Complete variable domain (other parts from reference TRBV5-5 and TRBJ1-1): DAGVTQSPTHLIKTRGQQVTLRCSPISGHKSVSWYQQVLGQGPQFIFQYYEKEERGRGNFPDRFSARQFPNYSSELNVNALLLGDSALYLCASSLVQGPNTEAFFGQGTRLTVV.

In the case of this clone: An end of the junction does not agree with germline; a read error may underlie this. This chain connects TRBV19 to TRBJ1-5, with TRBD1 identical over 9 bases. The CDR3 extends over 12 amino acids. The germline CDR1 and CDR2 sequences are LNHDA and SQIVND (reference sequence). The CDR3 sequence: CANPPGTGLGNF. The CDR3 DNA reads TGTGCCAACCCCCCCGGGACAGGGCTTGGGAATTTT.

J is TRBJ1-2 and V is TRBV6-5; the match to TRBD1 covers 10 bases. CDR3 length: 15 residues. CDR1 is MNHEY, CDR2 SVGAGI, per germline. Germline trimming cut 2 bases from V and 6 bases from J; bases unmatched to any gene: 6. Here the CDR3 reads CASSYGRQGADGYTF. The CDR3 bases are TGTGCCAGCAGTTACGGTCGACAGGGGGCTGATGGCTACACCTTC.

The chain is built from TRBV5-1 and TRBJ2-2; TRBD1 aligns across 9 bases. The CDR3 loop spans 16 amino acids. Trimming took 0 bases from V and 2 from J; bases not matched to a gene: 2. The germline V gene encodes CDR1 SGHRS and CDR2 YFSETQ. CDR3 sequence reads: CASSLDRGLNTGELFF. CDR3 DNA: TGCGCCAGCAGCTTGGACAGGGGGCTAAACACCGGGGAGCTGTTTTTT.

The chain joins TRBV20-1 to TRBJ2-1; TRBD2 aligns across 11 bases. The germline V gene encodes CDR1 DFQATT and CDR2 SNEGSKA (reference sequence). V dropped 3 bases and J dropped 8; count of bases not matched to a gene: 6. CDR3 size: 14 residues. CDR3 loop: CSASIAGGRDEQFF. DNA for the CDR3: TGCAGTGCTAGTATAGCGGGGGGGCGGGATGAGCAGTTCTTC.

The chain carries TRBV6-8 and TRBJ2-7, with D possibly called TRBD1 or TRBD2 (7 bases each). Per germline, CDR1 MNHGY and CDR2 SAAAGT. V dropped 0 bases and J dropped 4 bases, with 16 bases sitting between them. The CDR3 extends over 16 amino acids. In DNA form, the CDR3 reads TGTGCCAGCAGTTACTCGGTTAGACAGGGAGGGTACGAGCAGTACTTC. Residues: CASSYSVRQGGYEQYF.

This chain uses TRBV30 with TRBJ2-7; the D is unclear. In germline, CDR1 is GTSNPN, CDR2 SVGIG (reference sequence). This CDR3 spans 13 amino acids. Trimming stripped 2 bases from V and 1 base from J, with 9 bases between. CDR3 amino acids: CAWSSELSYEQYF. CDR3 in DNA: TGTGCCTGGAGTTCGGAACTGTCCTACGAGCAGTACTTC.

The V and J genes are TRBV5-1 and TRBJ1-6; D gene uncertain. Trimming shortened V by 3 bases and J by 8 bases, and 6 bases separated the two germline ends. The CDR3 covers 12 residues. Germline assignment: CDR1 SGHRS and CDR2 YFSETQ. CDR3 in amino acids: CASSYKDSPLHF. In nucleotides, the CDR3 is TGCGCCAGCAGCTATAAGGATTCACCCCTCCACTTT.

Concerning this clone: Relative to the germline gene, one junction end is altered; a read error may explain this. The chain recombines TRBV7-7 with TRBJ2-7, with 7 nucleotides matching TRBD1. The CDR3 is 13 amino acids. Germline-derived CDR1 and CDR2 are SSHAT and FNYEAQ (reference sequence). CDR3 nucleotide sequence: TGTGCTAGCAGCAACGGACAGGCCTACGAGCAGTACTTC. Encoded protein: CASSNGQAYEQYF.

V and J are TRBV12-3 or TRBV12-4 and TRBJ2-7, with TRBD1 as a possible D gene (6 bases). The length of the CDR3 is 13 residues. V gave up 5 bases and J gave up 5 bases, with 13 bases separating them. This CDR3 reads CASSPGDRNEQYF. The CDR3 region has the DNA TGTGCCAGCAGTCCAGGGGATCGGAACGAGCAGTACTTC.

This clone was counted a single time. The chain joins TRBV11-2 to TRBJ2-1; 13 positions agree with TRBD2. The CDR3 contains 15 residues. V gave up 4 bases and J gave up 7 bases; unmatched junction bases: 4. Germline CDR1 reads SGHAT; CDR2 reads FQNNGV. The CDR3 sequence is CASSSGLAGWNEQFF. In DNA, the CDR3 is TGTGCCAGCAGCTCGGGACTAGCGGGGTGGAATGAGCAGTTCTTC.

V is TRBV6-5 and J is TRBJ1-2, with 8 positions matching TRBD1. CDR3 size: 14 residues. Germline V lookup: CDR1 MNHEY, CDR2 SVGAGI. V dropped 6 bases and J dropped 10; count of bases not matched to a gene: 13. The CDR3 region has the DNA TGTGCCAGCAGGGTCGGACAGGGCCGCGCGAACTACACCTTC. Protein product: CASRVGQGRANYTF.

The CDR3 region has the DNA TGTGCCAGCAGTGAATTTGCGGGCAGCCAAGAGACCCAGTACTTC. Protein: CASSEFAGSQETQYF. The gene calls are TRBV6-1 and TRBJ2-5, with D possibly TRBD2 on 5 matching bases. The ends were cut back, 2 bases at V and 1 base at J, with 11 bases in the middle. Per the germline V gene, CDR1 is MNHNS and CDR2 is SASEGT. The CDR3 totals 15 residues.

The V gene is TRBV6-5, the J gene TRBJ2-7; D gene ambiguous. V shed 7 bases and J shed 4 bases, with 14 bases lying between them. Per germline, CDR1 MNHEY and CDR2 SVGAGI. CDR3 length equals 13 residues. The CDR3 loop is CASTPGWGYEQYF. The DNA for the CDR3 is TGTGCCAGCACCCCTGGTTGGGGTTACGAGCAGTACTTC.

The CDR3, as DNA: TGTGCCAGCAGTTTATCTCCAGCGGGGGTCCGGAATGAGCAGTTCTTC. Its protein product is CASSLSPAGVRNEQFF. This sequence joins TRBV27 and TRBJ2-1, with 8 bases aligning to TRBD2. The J segment lost 7 bases and the V segment lost 0 bases, leaving 8 bases of the junction unmatched. Per germline, CDR1 MNHEY and CDR2 SMNVEV (reference sequence). The CDR3 length is 16 residues.

The chain joins TRBV7-9 to TRBJ1-2, with D perhaps matching TRBD1 (5 bases). The CDR3 contains 14 residues. V was trimmed by 5 bases and J by 8 bases, leaving 18 bases between them. Germline CDR1 reads SEHNR; CDR2 reads FQNEAQ (reference sequence). As DNA, the CDR3 is TGTGCCAGCAGCCAAGAGGGGCAGGGTAGAGGCTACACCTTC. This codes for CASSQEGQGRGYTF.